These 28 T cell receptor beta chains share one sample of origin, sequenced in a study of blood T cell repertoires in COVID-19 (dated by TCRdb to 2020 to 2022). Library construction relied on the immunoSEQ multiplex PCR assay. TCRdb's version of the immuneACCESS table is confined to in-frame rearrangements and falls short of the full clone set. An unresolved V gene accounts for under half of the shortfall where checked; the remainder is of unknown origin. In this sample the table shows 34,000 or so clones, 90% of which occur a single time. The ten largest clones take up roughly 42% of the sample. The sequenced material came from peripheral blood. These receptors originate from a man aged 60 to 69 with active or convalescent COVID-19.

CDR3 bases: TGTGCCAGCAGCTTAAGGGGGAGAAAAATTGACAATGAGCAGTTCTTC. Its protein product is CASSLRGRKIDNEQFF. The chain links TRBV7-6 to TRBJ2-1, with D maybe TRBD1 (6 bases). The CDR3 contains 16 residues. V lost 2 bases, J lost 5 bases, and 16 bases lay in between. Germline V gives CDR1 SGHVS, CDR2 FNYEAQ.

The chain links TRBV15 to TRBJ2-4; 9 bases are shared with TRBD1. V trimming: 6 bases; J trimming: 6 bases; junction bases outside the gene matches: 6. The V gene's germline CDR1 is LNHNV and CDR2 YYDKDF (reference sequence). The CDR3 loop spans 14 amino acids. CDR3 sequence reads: CATSTRTGVNIQYF. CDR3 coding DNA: TGTGCCACCAGTACGAGGACAGGGGTAAACATTCAGTACTTC.

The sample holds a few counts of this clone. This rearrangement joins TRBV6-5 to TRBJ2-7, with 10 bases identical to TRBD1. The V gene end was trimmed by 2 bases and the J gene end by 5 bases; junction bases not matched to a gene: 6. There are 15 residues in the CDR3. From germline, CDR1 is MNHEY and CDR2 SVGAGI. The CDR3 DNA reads TGTGCCAGCAGTTACGCGGAGACAGGGGGCCACGAGCAGTACTTC. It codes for CASSYAETGGHEQYF.

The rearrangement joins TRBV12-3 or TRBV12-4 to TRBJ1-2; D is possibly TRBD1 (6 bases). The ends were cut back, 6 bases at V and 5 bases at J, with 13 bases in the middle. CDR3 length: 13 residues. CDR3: CASSLRTEYGYTF. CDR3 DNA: TGTGCCAGCAGCCTCAGGACAGAATATGGCTACACCTTC.

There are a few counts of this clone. CDR3 sequence: CATSRDGFRAFF. Here the CDR3 DNA reads TGTGCCACCAGCAGAGACGGGTTTAGGGCTTTCTTT. The chain is built from TRBV15 and TRBJ1-1; D uncertain. There are 12 residues in the CDR3. Germline-derived CDR1 and CDR2 are LNHNV and YYDKDF (reference sequence). With 0 bases removed from V and 11 bases from J, the gap between germline ends came to 10 bases.

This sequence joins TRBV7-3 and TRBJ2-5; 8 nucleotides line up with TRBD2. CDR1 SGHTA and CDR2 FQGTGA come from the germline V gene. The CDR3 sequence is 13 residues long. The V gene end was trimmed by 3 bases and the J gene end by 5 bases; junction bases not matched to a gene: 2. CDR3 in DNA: TGTGCCAGCAGCTTCGGGAGGGGGGAGACCCAGTACTTC. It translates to CASSFGRGETQYF.

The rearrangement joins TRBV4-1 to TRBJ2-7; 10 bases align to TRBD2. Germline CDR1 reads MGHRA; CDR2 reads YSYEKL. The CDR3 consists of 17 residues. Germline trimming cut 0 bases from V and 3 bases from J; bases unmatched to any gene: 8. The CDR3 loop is CASSQEASGGPVYEQYF. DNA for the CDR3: TGCGCCAGCAGCCAAGAAGCTAGCGGGGGCCCTGTCTACGAGCAGTACTTC.

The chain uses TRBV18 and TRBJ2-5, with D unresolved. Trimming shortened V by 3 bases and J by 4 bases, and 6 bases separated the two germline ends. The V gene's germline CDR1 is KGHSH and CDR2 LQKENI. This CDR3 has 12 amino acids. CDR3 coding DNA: TGTGCCAGCTCACCTTCGCGAGAGACCCAGTACTTC. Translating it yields CASSPSRETQYF.

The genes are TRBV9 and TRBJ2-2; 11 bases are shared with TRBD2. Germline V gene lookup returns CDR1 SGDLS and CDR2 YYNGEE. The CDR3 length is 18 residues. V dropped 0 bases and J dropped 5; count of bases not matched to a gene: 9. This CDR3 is CASSVGLAGGPGTGELFF. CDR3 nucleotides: TGTGCCAGCAGCGTAGGGCTAGCGGGGGGCCCGGGAACCGGGGAGCTGTTTTTT.

CDR3 sequence: CATSRGVLAGGDYEQYF. The CDR3 DNA reads TGTGCCACCAGCAGAGGAGTCCTAGCGGGGGGCGACTACGAGCAGTACTTC. The chain links TRBV15 to TRBJ2-7; the match to TRBD2 covers 11 bases. The germline gives CDR1 LNHNV, CDR2 YYDKDF (reference sequence). With 1 base clipped from V and 3 bases from J, the junction kept 8 bases outside the gene matches. The CDR3 loop spans 17 amino acids.

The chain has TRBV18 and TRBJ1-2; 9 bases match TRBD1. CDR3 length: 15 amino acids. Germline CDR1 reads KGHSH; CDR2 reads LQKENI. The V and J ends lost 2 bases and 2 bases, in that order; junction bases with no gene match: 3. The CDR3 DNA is TGTGCCAGCTCACCAGGACAGGGGAAAAACTATGGCTACACCTTC. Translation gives CASSPGQGKNYGYTF. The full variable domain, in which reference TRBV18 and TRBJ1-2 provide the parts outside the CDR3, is NAGVMQNPRHLVRRRGQEARLRCSPMKGHSHVYWYRQLPEEGLKFMVYLQKENIIDESGMPKERFSAEFPKEGPSILRIQQVVRGDSAAYFCASSPGQGKNYGYTFGSGTRLTVV.

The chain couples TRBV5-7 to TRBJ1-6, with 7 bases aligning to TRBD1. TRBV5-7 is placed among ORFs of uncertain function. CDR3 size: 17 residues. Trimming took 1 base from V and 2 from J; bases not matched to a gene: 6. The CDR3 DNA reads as TGTGCCAGCAGCTTGCACAGGGGAAACCCCTATAATTCACCCCTCCACTTT. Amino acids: CASSLHRGNPYNSPLHF.

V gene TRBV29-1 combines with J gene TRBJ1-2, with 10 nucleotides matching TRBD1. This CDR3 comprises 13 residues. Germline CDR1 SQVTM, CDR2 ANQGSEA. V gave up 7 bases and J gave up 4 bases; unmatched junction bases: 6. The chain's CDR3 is CSGGQGNSYGYTF. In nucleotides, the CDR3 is TGCAGCGGGGGACAGGGGAACAGCTATGGCTACACCTTC.

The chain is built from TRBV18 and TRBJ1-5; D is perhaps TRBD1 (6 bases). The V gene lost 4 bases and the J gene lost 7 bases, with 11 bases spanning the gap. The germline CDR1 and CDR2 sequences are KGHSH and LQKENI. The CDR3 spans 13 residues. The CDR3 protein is CASSQGVGQPQHF. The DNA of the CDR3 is TGTGCCAGCTCACAGGGGGTCGGGCAGCCCCAGCATTTT.

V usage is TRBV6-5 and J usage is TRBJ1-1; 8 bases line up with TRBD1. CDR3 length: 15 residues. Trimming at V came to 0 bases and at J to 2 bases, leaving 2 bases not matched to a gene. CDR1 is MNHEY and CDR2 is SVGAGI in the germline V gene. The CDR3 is CASSYSGQGNTEAFF. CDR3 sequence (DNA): TGTGCCAGCAGTTACTCCGGACAGGGAAACACTGAAGCTTTCTTT.

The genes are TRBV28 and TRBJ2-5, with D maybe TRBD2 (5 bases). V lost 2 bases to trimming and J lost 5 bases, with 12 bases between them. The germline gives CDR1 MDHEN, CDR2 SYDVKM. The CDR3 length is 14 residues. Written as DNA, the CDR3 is TGTGCCAGCAGTTTAACACGGGATAGGGAGACCCAGTACTTC. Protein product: CASSLTRDRETQYF. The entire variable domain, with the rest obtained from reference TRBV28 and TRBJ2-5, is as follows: DVKVTQSSRYLVKRTGEKVFLECVQDMDHENMFWYRQDPGLGLRLIYFSYDVKMKEKGDIPEGYSVSREKKERFSLILESASTNQTSMYLCASSLTRDRETQYFGPGTRLLVL.

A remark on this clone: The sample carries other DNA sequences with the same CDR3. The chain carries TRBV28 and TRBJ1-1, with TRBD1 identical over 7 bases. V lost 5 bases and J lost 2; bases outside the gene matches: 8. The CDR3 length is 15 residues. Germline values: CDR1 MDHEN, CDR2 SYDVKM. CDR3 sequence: CASSPRGGGNTEAFF. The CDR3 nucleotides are TGTGCCAGCAGTCCCCGAGGGGGCGGAAACACTGAAGCTTTCTTT. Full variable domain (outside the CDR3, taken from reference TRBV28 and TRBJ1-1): DVKVTQSSRYLVKRTGEKVFLECVQDMDHENMFWYRQDPGLGLRLIYFSYDVKMKEKGDIPEGYSVSREKKERFSLILESASTNQTSMYLCASSPRGGGNTEAFFGQGTRLTVV.

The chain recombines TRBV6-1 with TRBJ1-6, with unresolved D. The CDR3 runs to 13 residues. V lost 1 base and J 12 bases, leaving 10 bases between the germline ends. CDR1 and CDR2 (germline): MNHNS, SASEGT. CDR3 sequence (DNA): TGTGCCAGCAGTGAAGTTAATCAGGTACCCCTCCACTTT. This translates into CASSEVNQVPLHF.

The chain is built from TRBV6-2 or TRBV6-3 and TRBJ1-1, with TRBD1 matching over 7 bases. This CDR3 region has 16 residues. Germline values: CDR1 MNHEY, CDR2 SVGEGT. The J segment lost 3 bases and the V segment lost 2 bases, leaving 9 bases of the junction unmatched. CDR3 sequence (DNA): TGTGCCAGCAGTTACCCCCCACAGGGGAGGTACACTGAAGCTTTCTTT. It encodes CASSYPPQGRYTEAFF.

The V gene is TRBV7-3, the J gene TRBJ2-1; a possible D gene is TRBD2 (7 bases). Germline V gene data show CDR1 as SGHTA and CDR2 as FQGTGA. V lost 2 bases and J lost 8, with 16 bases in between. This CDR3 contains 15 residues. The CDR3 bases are TGTGCCAGCAGCTTAGGAAGGGGGGGCTCGGATGAGCAGTTCTTC. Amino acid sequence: CASSLGRGGSDEQFF.

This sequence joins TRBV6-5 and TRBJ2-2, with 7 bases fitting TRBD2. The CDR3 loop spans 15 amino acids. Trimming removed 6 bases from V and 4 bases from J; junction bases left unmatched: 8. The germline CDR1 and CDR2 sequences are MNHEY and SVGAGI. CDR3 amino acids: CASSWGGLSTGELFF. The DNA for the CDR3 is TGTGCCAGCAGCTGGGGAGGGCTTTCCACCGGGGAGCTGTTTTTT.

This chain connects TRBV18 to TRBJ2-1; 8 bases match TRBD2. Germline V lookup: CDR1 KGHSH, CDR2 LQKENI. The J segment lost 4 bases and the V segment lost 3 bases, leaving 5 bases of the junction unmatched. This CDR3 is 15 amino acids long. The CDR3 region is CASSPFPSGYNEQFF. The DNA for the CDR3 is TGTGCCAGCTCACCCTTTCCTAGCGGGTACAATGAGCAGTTCTTC.

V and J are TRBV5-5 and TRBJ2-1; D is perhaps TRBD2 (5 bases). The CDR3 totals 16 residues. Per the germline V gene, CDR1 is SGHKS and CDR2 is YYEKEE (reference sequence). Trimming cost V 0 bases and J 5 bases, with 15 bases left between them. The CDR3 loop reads CASSLEFIGIHNEQFF. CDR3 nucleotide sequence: TGTGCCAGCAGCTTGGAATTCATCGGGATTCACAATGAGCAGTTCTTC.

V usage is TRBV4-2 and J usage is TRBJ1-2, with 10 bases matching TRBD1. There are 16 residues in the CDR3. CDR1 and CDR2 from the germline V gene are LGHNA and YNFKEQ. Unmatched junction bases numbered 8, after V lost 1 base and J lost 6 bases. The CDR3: CASSQGLGQGEDGYTF. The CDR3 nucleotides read TGTGCCAGCAGCCAAGGCCTTGGACAGGGGGAGGATGGCTACACCTTC.

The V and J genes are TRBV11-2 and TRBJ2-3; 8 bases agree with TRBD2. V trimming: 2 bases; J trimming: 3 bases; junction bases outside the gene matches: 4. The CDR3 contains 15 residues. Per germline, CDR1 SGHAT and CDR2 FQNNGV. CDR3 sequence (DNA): TGTGCCAGCAGCTTAAGACTAGCGCAGACAGATACGCAGTATTTT. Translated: CASSLRLAQTDTQYF.

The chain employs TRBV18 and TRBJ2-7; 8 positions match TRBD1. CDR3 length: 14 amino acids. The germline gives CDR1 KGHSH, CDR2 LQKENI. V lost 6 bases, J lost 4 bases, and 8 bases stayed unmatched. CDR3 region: CASSVGQGLYEQYF. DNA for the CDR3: TGTGCCAGCTCGGTAGGACAGGGACTTTACGAGCAGTACTTC. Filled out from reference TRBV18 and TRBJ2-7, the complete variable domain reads NAGVMQNPRHLVRRRGQEARLRCSPMKGHSHVYWYRQLPEEGLKFMVYLQKENIIDESGMPKERFSAEFPKEGPSILRIQQVVRGDSAAYFCASSVGQGLYEQYFGPGTRLTVT.

In DNA form, the CDR3 reads TGTGCCAGCAGAAAACTAGCGTTAGACAATGAGCAGTTCTTC. It specifies CASRKLALDNEQFF. The chain links TRBV2 to TRBJ2-1, with 7 bases aligning to TRBD2. CDR1 and CDR2 (germline): SNHLY, FYNNEI. The CDR3 runs to 14 residues. J was trimmed by 5 bases and V by 6 bases; bases with no gene match: 7. Looking up the rest from reference TRBV2 and TRBJ2-1 gives the full variable domain: EPEVTQTPSHQVTQMGQEVILRCVPISNHLYFYWYRQILGQKVEFLVSFYNNEISEKSEIFDDQFSVERPDGSNFTLKIRSTKLEDSAMYFCASRKLALDNEQFFGPGTRLTVL.

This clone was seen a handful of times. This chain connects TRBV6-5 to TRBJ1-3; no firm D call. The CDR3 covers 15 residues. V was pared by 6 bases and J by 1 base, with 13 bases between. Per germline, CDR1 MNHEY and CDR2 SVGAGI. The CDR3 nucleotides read TGTGCCAGCAGCGTACGACATTCATCTGGAAACACCATATATTTT. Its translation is CASSVRHSSGNTIYF.